This T cell receptor (beta chain) was observed in a study of T cells in Graves' hyperthyroidism and ophthalmopathy. Whole-study findings and limits: Most expanded thyroid clonotypes above 0.001 recurred in blood. Progression to ophthalmopathy was predicted a median of approximately 6.4 months early.

Germline-derived CDR1 and CDR2 are ENHRY and SYGVKD. Between the trimmed V and J ends, which lost 10 bases and 2 bases, there was a span of 21 bases. This CDR3 region has 15 residues. This clonotype has at least ten counts. Its matching antigen is unknown. Researchers took RNA transcripts and amplified the TCR beta CDR3 regions from them. The study used the HTBI primer set for a first-round RT-PCR of the TCR CDR3. Each CDR3 protein gets one entry after TCRdb re-called the multiplex PCR reads with MiXCR. The sample contains a few hundred thousand distinct CDR3 sequences, less than 20% of which appear only once. Exclusion of a patient resulted from uncontrolled infection, other autoimmune disease, pregnancy or lactation.

The rearrangement links TRBV10-3 to TRBJ2-7; possible D gene TRBD1, 8 bases. The clonotype originates from a woman aged 30 to 39 with Graves' hyperthyroidism. The source material was blood. CDR3 in DNA: TGTGCCACAGGGGGCGGGGGACTATCGACCTACGAGCAGTACTTC. This codes for CATGGGGLSTYEQYF.